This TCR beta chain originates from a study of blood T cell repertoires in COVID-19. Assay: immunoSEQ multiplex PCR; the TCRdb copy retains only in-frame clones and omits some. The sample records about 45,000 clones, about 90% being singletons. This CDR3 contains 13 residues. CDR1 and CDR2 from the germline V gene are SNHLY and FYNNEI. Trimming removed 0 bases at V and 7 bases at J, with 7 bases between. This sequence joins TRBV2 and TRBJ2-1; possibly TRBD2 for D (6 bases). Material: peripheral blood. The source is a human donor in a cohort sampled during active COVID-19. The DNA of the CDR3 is TGTGCCAGCAGTGAAGCAGGGAGGAATGAGCAGTTCTTC. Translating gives CASSEAGRNEQFF.